This entry lists 15 T cell receptor beta chains sequenced from one sample in a study of blood T cells in healthy people across ages. Combining a sample-barcoded 5' primer with a J-beta primer mix, a second PCR ran for 7 to 11 cycles. TCRdb re-called the 5' RACE reads through MiXCR, storing one row per CDR3 protein. The profile shows about 1,500,000 distinct CDR3 sequences, 42% of them singletons. Specimen: blood. The receptors were gathered from a young woman in good health.

This clonotype was detected once. The chain has TRBV5-8 and TRBJ2-1, with D hard to call. The germline V gene has CDR1 SGHTS and CDR2 YDEGEE. The V end was cut by 4 bases, the J end by 5 bases, with 16 bases between. This CDR3 has 15 residues. CDR3 region: CASSLRSRTHNEQFF. CDR3 sequence (DNA): TGTGCCAGCAGCCTAAGGAGCCGGACCCACAATGAGCAGTTCTTC.

This clonotype was observed a handful of times. The chain uses TRBV6-5 and TRBJ2-1; 9 bases match TRBD2. Unmatched junction bases numbered 12, after V lost 6 bases and J lost 6 bases. The CDR3 spans 16 residues. Per the germline V gene, CDR1 is MNHEY and CDR2 is SVGAGI. The chain's CDR3 is CASSSVDSGRGNEQFF. CDR3 DNA sequence: TGTGCCAGCAGCTCCGTGGATAGCGGGAGAGGCAATGAGCAGTTCTTC.

The rearrangement links TRBV7-8 to TRBJ2-3; the match to TRBD2 covers 9 bases. V dropped 5 bases and J dropped 8; count of bases not matched to a gene: 11. The V gene's germline CDR1 is SGHVS and CDR2 FQNEAQ. This CDR3 region has 15 residues. The CDR3 reads CASSPPAGGLGTQYF. For the CDR3, the DNA is TGTGCCAGCAGCCCCCCCGCGGGAGGGCTAGGTACGCAGTATTTT.

J is TRBJ2-5 and V is TRBV9; no firm D call. Germline assignment: CDR1 SGDLS and CDR2 YYNGEE. There are 14 residues in the CDR3. V lost 0 bases and J lost 2, with 8 bases in between. The CDR3 DNA sequence: TGTGCCAGCAGCGTAGGGGCCAGTCAAGAGACCCAGTACTTC. It codes for CASSVGASQETQYF.

The chain combines TRBV28 with TRBJ2-4; D unresolved. The end of the DNA is better explained by TRBJ2-7, so the J call may be wrong. Germline lookup yields CDR1 MDHEN and CDR2 SYDVKM. This CDR3 contains 14 residues. The CDR3 spells CASSPRWPAYEQYF. CDR3 in DNA: TGTGCCAGCAGCCCCCGATGGCCTGCCTACGAGCAGTACTTC.

J is TRBJ2-1 and V is TRBV4-2; TRBD1 matches 10 bases. Germline-derived CDR1 and CDR2 are LGHNA and YNFKEQ. The CDR3 totals 16 residues. V trimming: 0 bases; J trimming: 2 bases; junction bases outside the gene matches: 1. In nucleotides, the CDR3 is TGTGCCAGCAGCCAAGACGGGACAGGGGCCTACAATGAGCAGTTCTTC. This sequence encodes CASSQDGTGAYNEQFF.

This clonotype has just a few counts. V is TRBV6-1 and J is TRBJ1-5; D uncertain. Per the germline V gene, CDR1 is MNHNS and CDR2 is SASEGT. This CDR3 has 11 amino acids. The germline V and J ends were trimmed by 4 bases and 5 bases, with 3 bases remaining between them. In nucleotides, the CDR3 is TGTGCCAGCAGTGGGTATCAGCCCCAGCATTTT. Translation: CASSGYQPQHF.

J is TRBJ2-1 and V is TRBV29-1; 10 positions match TRBD2. The CDR3 has 13 residues. J lost 9 bases, V lost 7 bases, and 9 bases had no gene match. Germline CDR1 reads SQVTM; CDR2 reads ANQGSEA. CDR3: CSADGKREGEQFF. Here the CDR3 DNA reads TGCAGCGCAGACGGCAAGCGGGAGGGTGAGCAGTTCTTC.

This clonotype was seen a handful of times. The chain couples TRBV25-1 to TRBJ1-2; D may be TRBD1 (6 bases). The CDR3 contains 14 residues. Germline V gives CDR1 MGHDK, CDR2 SYGVNS. Trimming cost V 4 bases and J 0 bases, with 9 bases left between them. The CDR3 bases are TGTGCCAGCAGTGTCGGGACACCTAACTATGGCTACACCTTC. It yields the protein CASSVGTPNYGYTF.

V usage is TRBV6-5 and J usage is TRBJ2-4; 7 nucleotides line up with TRBD1. The V segment lost 0 bases and the J segment 13 bases; nucleotides outside the gene matches: 9. There are 14 residues in the CDR3. CDR1 and CDR2 (germline): MNHEY, SVGAGI. The CDR3 protein is CASSYSKGATEQYF. The DNA for the CDR3 is TGTGCCAGCAGTTACTCGAAGGGGGCGACTGAGCAGTACTTC.

The chain links TRBV12-3 or TRBV12-4 to TRBJ1-2; D is perhaps TRBD1 (6 bases). The CDR3 loop spans 14 amino acids. V lost 3 bases, J lost 8 bases, and 16 bases lay in between. The CDR3 sequence is CASSFNGGARGYTF. CDR3 bases: TGTGCCAGCAGTTTTAACGGGGGGGCGAGGGGCTACACCTTC.

This sequence joins TRBV7-9 and TRBJ2-3; 11 bases align to TRBD2. CDR3 length equals 17 residues. The V gene end was trimmed by 1 base and the J gene end by 5 bases; junction bases not matched to a gene: 8. Germline CDR1 and CDR2: SEHNR and FQNEAQ (reference sequence). The CDR3 spells CASSLGVAGGPEDTQYF. CDR3 in DNA: TGTGCCAGCAGCTTAGGGGTAGCGGGAGGGCCGGAAGATACGCAGTATTTT.

The chain couples TRBV3-1 to TRBJ2-5; D gene ambiguous. The V gene's germline CDR1 is LGHDT and CDR2 YNNKEL (reference sequence). This CDR3 has 12 amino acids. Deletions cut 4 bases from V and 5 bases from J, with 8 bases between. CDR3 coding DNA: TGTGCCAGCAGCCTACACTGGGAGACCCAGTACTTC. Its translation: CASSLHWETQYF.

The V call is TRBV29-1, the J call TRBJ2-5; TRBD2 matches 7 bases. The J call may be wrong; the DNA end is better matched by TRBJ2-7. Germline lookup yields CDR1 SQVTM and CDR2 ANQGSEA. The CDR3 runs to 14 residues. Written as DNA, the CDR3 is TGCAGCGTCTCGCTAGCGGTGATTTCCTACGAGCAGTACTTC. Protein sequence: CSVSLAVISYEQYF.

This clonotype was detected a few times. The chain is built from TRBV7-2 and TRBJ1-2; possible D gene TRBD1, 6 bases. The germline CDR1 and CDR2 sequences are SGHTA and FQGNSA. This CDR3 contains 14 residues. The V end was cut by 2 bases, the J end by 3 bases, with 10 bases between. The CDR3 DNA follows: TGTGCCAGCAGCTTATTAGGACAGTACTATGGCTACACCTTC. Its protein product is CASSLLGQYYGYTF.